This T cell receptor beta chain came from a study of T cell responses to AZD1222 COVID-19 vaccine. Study-level results: Donors were mostly white British, more females; clonal diversity possibly underestimated.

Concerning this clone: Its matching antigen is unknown.

The repertoire was sequenced with immunoSEQ multiplex PCR; TCRdb's copy has only in-frame clones and lacks some. The table lists approximately 140,000 clones, just over 90% of them singletons, with 1.5% to 2% in the top ten. The CDR3 sequence is 15 residues long. Germline values: CDR1 SGHRS, CDR2 YFSETQ. V was clipped by 4 bases and J by 0 bases; unmatched bases: 6. The receptor was derived from an adult in good health. The sample consisted of peripheral blood, taken on day 0 of AZD1222 vaccination. The chain recombines TRBV5-1 with TRBJ1-1; 7 nucleotides match TRBD1. CDR3 sequence reads: CASSRQGDMNTEAFF. For the CDR3, the DNA is TGCGCCAGCAGCCGACAGGGTGACATGAACACTGAAGCTTTCTTT.